This T cell receptor (beta chain) is drawn from a study of OX40 agonist ivuxolimab in advanced cancers. Profiling relied on immunoSEQ multiplex PCR, and the TCRdb table lists in-frame clones only, not all of them. The sample has tens of thousands of clones, roughly 85% seen once. Trimming removed 6 bases from V and 3 bases from J, with 16 bases in between. Germline V gene lookup returns CDR1 SNHLY and CDR2 FYNNEI. The CDR3 runs 15 residues. The material was CD4+ or CD8+ T cells sorted from blood, obtained in a trial of the OX40 agonist ivuxolimab. The receptor was derived from an adult with an advanced solid tumor such as melanoma, head and neck, liver or kidney cancer. The rearrangement joins TRBV2 to TRBJ2-3; tentative D call: TRBD1 (6 bases). The CDR3 reads CASSRDTVTTDTQYF. For the CDR3, the DNA is TGTGCCAGCAGCCGGGACACCGTTACGACAGATACGCAGTATTTT.